This T cell receptor (beta chain) is drawn from a study of cytotoxic CD8 clonotypes in ibrutinib-treated CLL. Overall study results and limits: Public clonotypes, found uncommonly, either contracted or stayed stable on treatment. Clonality grew at ibrutinib response; at progression, it decreased back toward baseline.

Notes on this clone: Its antigen is not known.

The CDR3 extends over 11 amino acids. V was trimmed by 9 bases and J by 5 bases, leaving 11 bases between them. The V gene's germline CDR1 is LNHDA and CDR2 SQIVND (reference sequence). The TCR beta libraries used 1.5 to 2 micrograms of genomic DNA that came from cryopreserved PBMCs. A 1 in 200,000 to 1 in 1 million T cell depth was the sequencing target. Clones were sequenced by immunoSEQ multiplex PCR, and TCRdb holds only the in-frame ones, with some missing. The table has roughly 150,000 clones, about 70% seen once. The sequence derives from a human donor with chronic lymphocytic leukemia. The material was PBMCs, obtained after 24 months of ibrutinib treatment. The chain carries TRBV19 and TRBJ2-7, with D possibly being TRBD1 (7 bases). This chain's CDR3 is CASTGEDEQYF. Here the CDR3 DNA reads TGTGCCAGCACAGGGGAGGACGAGCAGTACTTC.